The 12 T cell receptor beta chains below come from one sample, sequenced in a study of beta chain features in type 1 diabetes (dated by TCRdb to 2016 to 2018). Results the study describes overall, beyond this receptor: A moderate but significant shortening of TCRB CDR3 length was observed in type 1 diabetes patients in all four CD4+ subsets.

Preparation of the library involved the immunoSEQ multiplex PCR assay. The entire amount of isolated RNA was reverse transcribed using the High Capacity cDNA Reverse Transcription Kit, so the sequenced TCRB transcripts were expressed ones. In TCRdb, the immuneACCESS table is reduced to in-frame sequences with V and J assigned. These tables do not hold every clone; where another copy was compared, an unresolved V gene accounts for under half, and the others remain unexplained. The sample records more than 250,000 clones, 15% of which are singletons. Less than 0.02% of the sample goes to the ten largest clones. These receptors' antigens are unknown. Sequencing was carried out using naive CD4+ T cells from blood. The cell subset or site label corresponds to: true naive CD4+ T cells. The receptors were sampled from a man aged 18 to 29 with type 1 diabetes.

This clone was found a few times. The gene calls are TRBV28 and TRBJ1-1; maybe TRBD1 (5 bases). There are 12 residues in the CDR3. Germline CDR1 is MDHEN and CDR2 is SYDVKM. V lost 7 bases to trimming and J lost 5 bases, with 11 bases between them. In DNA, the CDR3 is TGTGCCAGCACCTTAAGGGGAACTGAAGCTTTCTTT. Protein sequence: CASTLRGTEAFF.

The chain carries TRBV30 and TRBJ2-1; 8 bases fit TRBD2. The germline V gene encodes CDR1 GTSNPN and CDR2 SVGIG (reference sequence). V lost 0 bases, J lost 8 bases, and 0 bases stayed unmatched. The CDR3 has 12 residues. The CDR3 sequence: CAWSVGGDEQFF. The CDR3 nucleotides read TGTGCCTGGAGTGTCGGGGGGGATGAGCAGTTCTTC. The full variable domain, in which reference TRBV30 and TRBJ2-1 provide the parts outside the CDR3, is SQTIHQWPATLVQPVGSPLSLECTVEGTSNPNLYWYRQAAGRGLQLLFYSVGIGQISSEVPQNLSASRPQDRQFILSSKKLLLSDSGFYLCAWSVGGDEQFFGPGTRLTVL.

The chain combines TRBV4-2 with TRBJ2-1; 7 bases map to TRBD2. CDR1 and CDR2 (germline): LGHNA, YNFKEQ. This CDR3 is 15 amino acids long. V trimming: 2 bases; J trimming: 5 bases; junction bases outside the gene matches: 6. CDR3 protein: CASSQLLLADNEQFF. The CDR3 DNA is TGTGCCAGCAGCCAACTTCTTCTAGCGGACAATGAGCAGTTCTTC.

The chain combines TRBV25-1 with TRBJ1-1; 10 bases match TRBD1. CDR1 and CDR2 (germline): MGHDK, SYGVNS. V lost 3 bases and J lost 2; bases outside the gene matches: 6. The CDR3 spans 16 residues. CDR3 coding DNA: TGTGCCAGCAGTGACTCGGGACAGGGGCGAAACACTGAAGCTTTCTTT. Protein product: CASSDSGQGRNTEAFF.

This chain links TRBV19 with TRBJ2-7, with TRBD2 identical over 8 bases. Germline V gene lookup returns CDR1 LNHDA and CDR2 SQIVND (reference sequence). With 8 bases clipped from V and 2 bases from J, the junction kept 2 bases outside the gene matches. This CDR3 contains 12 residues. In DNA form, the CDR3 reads TGTGCCAGTTCGGGGGGGGCCTACGAGCAGTACTTC. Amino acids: CASSGGAYEQYF.

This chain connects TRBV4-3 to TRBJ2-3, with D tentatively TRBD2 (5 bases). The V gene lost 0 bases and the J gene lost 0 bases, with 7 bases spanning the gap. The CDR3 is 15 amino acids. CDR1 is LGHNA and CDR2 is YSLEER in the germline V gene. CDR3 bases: TGCGCCAGCAGCCAAGAATGGACTAGCACAGATACGCAGTATTTT. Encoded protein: CASSQEWTSTDTQYF.

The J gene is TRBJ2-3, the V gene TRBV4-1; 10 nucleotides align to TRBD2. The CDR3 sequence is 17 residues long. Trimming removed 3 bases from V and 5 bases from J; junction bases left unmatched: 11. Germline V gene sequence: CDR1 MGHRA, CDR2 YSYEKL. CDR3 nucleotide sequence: TGCGCCAGCAGCCACCTGCTAGCGGGAGTAGTTCTAGATACGCAGTATTTT. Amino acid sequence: CASSHLLAGVVLDTQYF.

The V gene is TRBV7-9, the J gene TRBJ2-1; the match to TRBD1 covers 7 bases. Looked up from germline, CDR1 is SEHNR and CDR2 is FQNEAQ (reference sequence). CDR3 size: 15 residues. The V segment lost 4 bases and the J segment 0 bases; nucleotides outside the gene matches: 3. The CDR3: CASSSRQGSYNEQFF. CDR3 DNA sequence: TGTGCCAGCAGCTCAAGACAGGGCTCCTACAATGAGCAGTTCTTC.

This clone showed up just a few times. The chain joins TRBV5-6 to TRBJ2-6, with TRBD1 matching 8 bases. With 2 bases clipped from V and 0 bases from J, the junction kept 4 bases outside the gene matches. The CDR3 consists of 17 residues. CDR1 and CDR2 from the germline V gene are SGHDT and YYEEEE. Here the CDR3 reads CASSFGQGLSGANVLTF. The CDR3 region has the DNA TGTGCCAGCAGCTTCGGACAGGGACTCTCTGGGGCCAACGTCCTGACTTTC.

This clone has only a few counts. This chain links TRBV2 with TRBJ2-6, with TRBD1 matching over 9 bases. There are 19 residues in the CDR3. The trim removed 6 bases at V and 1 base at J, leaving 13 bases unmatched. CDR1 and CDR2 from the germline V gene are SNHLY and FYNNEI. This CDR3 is CASRLFPGQGVSGANVLTF. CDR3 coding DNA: TGTGCCAGCAGGCTCTTCCCGGGACAGGGCGTATCTGGGGCCAACGTCCTGACTTTC.

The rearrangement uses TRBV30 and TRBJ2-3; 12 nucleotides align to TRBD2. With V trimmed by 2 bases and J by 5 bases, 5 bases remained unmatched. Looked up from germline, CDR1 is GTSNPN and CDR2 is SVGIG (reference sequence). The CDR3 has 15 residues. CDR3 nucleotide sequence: TGTGCCTGGAGTCTAGCGGGGGGGCCCATAGATACGCAGTATTTT. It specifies CAWSLAGGPIDTQYF.

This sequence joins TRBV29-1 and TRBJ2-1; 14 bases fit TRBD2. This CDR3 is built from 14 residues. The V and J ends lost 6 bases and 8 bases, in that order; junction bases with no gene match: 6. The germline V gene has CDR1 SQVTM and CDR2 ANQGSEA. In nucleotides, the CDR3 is TGCAGCGTGAGGGGACTAGCGGGAGTGTATGAGCAGTTCTTC. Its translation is CSVRGLAGVYEQFF.